A single sample gave rise to the 31 T cell receptor beta chains below, sequenced in a study of identical twins. TCRdb passed the 5' RACE reads through MiXCR, listing each CDR3 protein once. The table lists 1.5 million to 2 million distinct CDR3 sequences, roughly a third of them singletons, with about 0.25% in the top ten. Sequencing used cord blood. The receptors here all came from a newborn girl in good health.

Only a few counts were recorded for this clonotype. V usage is TRBV25-1 and J usage is TRBJ2-7; no clear D. The DNA end is more similar to TRBJ2-5, so the J call may be wrong. Looked up from germline, CDR1 is MGHDK and CDR2 is SYGVNS. The CDR3 extends over 12 amino acids. The CDR3, as DNA: TGTGCCAGCAGTGCCATTTTGGGGACCCAGTACTTC. This sequence encodes CASSAILGTQYF.

V is TRBV5-1 and J is TRBJ2-3; tentatively, D is TRBD1 (6 bases). This CDR3 is 18 amino acids long. Germline V gene sequence: CDR1 SGHRS, CDR2 YFSETQ. V dropped 3 bases and J dropped 4 bases, with 24 bases sitting between them. The CDR3 here is CASSSRAGATLRADTQYF. Here the CDR3 DNA reads TGCGCCAGCAGCTCTAGAGCAGGGGCTACCCTTAGGGCAGATACGCAGTATTTT.

V gene TRBV28 combines with J gene TRBJ2-3; D uncertain. Trimming left V 7 bases short and J 1 base short, with 12 bases between. Germline-derived CDR1 and CDR2 are MDHEN and SYDVKM. There are 14 residues in the CDR3. In DNA, the CDR3 is TGTGCCAGCAATTCGGACGGTGGCACAGATACGCAGTATTTT. Residues: CASNSDGGTDTQYF.

This chain uses TRBV30 with TRBJ2-5; 10 positions agree with TRBD2. CDR1 is GTSNPN and CDR2 is SVGIG in the germline V gene (reference sequence). CDR3 length equals 12 residues. CDR3 in DNA: TGTGGGGCTAGCGGGGGATCGGAGACCCAGTACTTC. Residues: CGASGGSETQYF.

The J gene is TRBJ2-1, the V gene TRBV9, with D uncertain. Per germline, CDR1 SGDLS and CDR2 YYNGEE. V lost 4 bases, J lost 8 bases, and 16 bases lay in between. The CDR3 loop spans 14 amino acids. The CDR3 nucleotides are TGTGCCAGCAGCACCCACGGAAGGGTGGATGAGCAGTTCTTC. Translation gives CASSTHGRVDEQFF.

This clonotype was found a few times. The J gene is TRBJ2-3, the V gene TRBV2, with 14 positions matching TRBD2. With V trimmed by 1 base and J by 3 bases, 12 bases remained unmatched. Per the germline V gene, CDR1 is SNHLY and CDR2 is FYNNEI. This CDR3 has 20 residues. CDR3 in DNA: TGTGCCAGCAGTGAAGGCGGTGGGGGACTAGCGGGAGTTGGGACAGATACGCAGTATTTT. Protein sequence: CASSEGGGGLAGVGTDTQYF. Variable domain in full (rest from reference TRBV2 and TRBJ2-3): EPEVTQTPSHQVTQMGQEVILRCVPISNHLYFYWYRQILGQKVEFLVSFYNNEISEKSEIFDDQFSVERPDGSNFTLKIRSTKLEDSAMYFCASSEGGGGLAGVGTDTQYFGPGTRLTVL.

There are a few counts of this clonotype. The rearrangement links TRBV7-9 to TRBJ1-6; 8 bases agree with TRBD1. This CDR3 contains 15 residues. Looked up from germline, CDR1 is SEHNR and CDR2 is FQNEAQ (reference sequence). The J segment lost 5 bases and the V segment lost 0 bases, leaving 0 bases of the junction unmatched. CDR3 coding DNA: TGTGCCAGCAGCTTAGCGACAGGGGATAATTCACCCCTCCACTTT. Its protein product is CASSLATGDNSPLHF.

The chain joins TRBV21-1 to TRBJ1-4; the D call in the table, TRBD1, was not verified against the DNA. TRBV21-1 is a documented pseudogene. The CDR3 length is 19 residues. The CDR3 region has the DNA TGTGCCAGCAGCAATTCAGGTCTTAACCCGGGACAGGGAGATGAAAAACTGTTTTTT. This gives the protein CASSNSGLNPGQGDEKLFF.

V gene TRBV12-3 or TRBV12-4 combines with J gene TRBJ2-2, with 12 nucleotides matching TRBD2. The junction had 5 bases not matched to a gene; V was cut back by 5 bases and J by 4 bases. This CDR3 comprises 16 residues. The CDR3 here is CASSIGLAGSTGELFF. CDR3 nucleotide sequence: TGTGCCAGCAGTATAGGACTAGCGGGGAGCACCGGGGAGCTGTTTTTT.

The sample holds a few counts of this clonotype. One junction end disagrees with the germline gene, perhaps due to a read error. The chain combines TRBV14 with TRBJ2-7; 7 bases are a match to TRBD1. This CDR3 is built from 16 residues. Germline V CDR1 and CDR2: SGHDN, FVKESK. The DNA for the CDR3 is TGTGCTAGCAGCCAAGGCCGGGACAGCCTTTACAATGAGCAGTACTTC. This encodes CASSQGRDSLYNEQYF.

This chain joins TRBV12-3 or TRBV12-4 and TRBJ2-7; 7 positions match TRBD1. V dropped 5 bases and J dropped 7; count of bases not matched to a gene: 14. CDR3 length: 15 amino acids. DNA of the CDR3: TGTGCCAGCAGTCTCGGACAGGCTGCCTACAATGAGCAGTACTTC. Translation gives CASSLGQAAYNEQYF.

Here the CDR3 reads CASRTEPAVSTDTQYF. The CDR3 nucleotides read TGTGCCAGCAGGACGGAACCAGCGGTTAGCACAGATACGCAGTATTTT. The rearrangement uses TRBV6-1 and TRBJ2-3; tentatively, D is TRBD2 (5 bases). Trimming cost V 6 bases and J 0 bases, with 16 bases left between them. Looked up from germline, CDR1 is MNHNS and CDR2 is SASEGT. The CDR3 extends over 16 amino acids.

V is TRBV12-3 or TRBV12-4 and J is TRBJ2-1, with unresolved D. The CDR3 contains 14 residues. With 4 bases removed from V and 0 bases from J, the gap between germline ends came to 7 bases. The CDR3 DNA sequence: TGTGCCAGCAGTTCTCTCGTCTCCTACAATGAGCAGTTCTTC. Translation gives CASSSLVSYNEQFF.

This clonotype was counted a few times. V gene TRBV27 combines with J gene TRBJ1-6; D is perhaps TRBD1 (6 bases). From germline, CDR1 is MNHEY and CDR2 SMNVEV (reference sequence). V shed 6 bases and J shed 0 bases, with 21 bases lying between them. There are 19 residues in the CDR3. CDR3 sequence (DNA): TGTGCCAGCAGCCGAAAACAGGGACCCCTAAGCTCCTATAATTCACCCCTCCACTTT. This gives the protein CASSRKQGPLSSYNSPLHF.

A few counts support this clonotype. The CDR3 is CASSLGLLLAGGPESTGELFF. CDR3 in DNA: TGCGCCAGCAGCTTGGGGCTGCTACTAGCGGGAGGGCCAGAAAGCACCGGGGAGCTGTTTTTT. This sequence joins TRBV5-1 and TRBJ2-2; TRBD2 matches 13 bases. The V gene's germline CDR1 is SGHRS and CDR2 YFSETQ. Trimming removed 0 bases from V and 4 bases from J; junction bases left unmatched: 15. The CDR3 spans 21 residues.

V and J are TRBV9 and TRBJ2-5, with D perhaps TRBD1 or TRBD2 (5 bases each). Germline V gene sequence: CDR1 SGDLS, CDR2 YYNGEE. Trimming left V 2 bases short and J 11 bases short, with 19 bases between. This CDR3 has 14 amino acids. The CDR3 DNA reads as TGTGCCAGCAGCGTCGGGGATCGGGGCAATGGGCAGTACTTC. It specifies CASSVGDRGNGQYF.

The chain couples TRBV10-3 to TRBJ2-7; TRBD2 aligns across 7 bases. J was trimmed by 5 bases and V by 4 bases; bases with no gene match: 8. Per the germline V gene, CDR1 is ENHRY and CDR2 is SYGVKD. This CDR3 has 14 residues. The CDR3 loop is CAISVGREKDEQYF. CDR3 in DNA: TGTGCCATCAGTGTAGGGCGGGAGAAGGACGAGCAGTACTTC.

This clonotype appeared a few times. The rearrangement joins TRBV6-1 to TRBJ2-7, with 11 bases aligning to TRBD2. V lost 2 bases, J lost 3 bases, and 9 bases stayed unmatched. Per the germline V gene, CDR1 is MNHNS and CDR2 is SASEGT. The CDR3 totals 17 residues. CDR3 residues: CASSEPWLTSGIYEQYF. CDR3 in DNA: TGTGCCAGCAGTGAACCCTGGTTGACTAGCGGGATCTACGAGCAGTACTTC.

There are a few counts of this clonotype. The chain has TRBV14 and TRBJ2-1, with D perhaps TRBD2 (6 bases). The germline V and J ends were trimmed by 1 base and 3 bases, with 10 bases remaining between them. CDR3 length: 15 amino acids. The germline CDR1 and CDR2 sequences are SGHDN and FVKESK. This chain's CDR3 is CASSQGSGLYNEQFF. The CDR3 bases are TGTGCCAGCAGCCAAGGTAGCGGCCTCTACAATGAGCAGTTCTTC.

In this sample, this clonotype turned up many times. This chain links TRBV2 with TRBJ2-3; the match to TRBD2 covers 7 bases. CDR1 and CDR2 from the germline V gene are SNHLY and FYNNEI. V gave up 4 bases and J gave up 6 bases; unmatched junction bases: 4. The CDR3 has 13 amino acids. CDR3 in amino acids: CASSVGTIDTQYF. CDR3 nucleotide sequence: TGTGCCAGCAGTGTGGGGACTATTGATACGCAGTATTTT.

V gene TRBV5-4 combines with J gene TRBJ2-5; D might be TRBD1 (6 bases). CDR1 is SGHNT and CDR2 is YYREEE in the germline V gene (reference sequence). Trimming left V 4 bases short and J 3 bases short, with 22 bases between. This CDR3 region has 17 residues. CDR3 coding DNA: TGTGCCAGCAGCATGACCAAGACAGGTGTATCAAAAGAGACCCAGTACTTC. It translates to CASSMTKTGVSKETQYF.

V is TRBV13 and J is TRBJ2-5; D might be TRBD2 (6 bases). CDR1 is PRHDT, CDR2 FYEKMQ, per germline (reference sequence). Trimming removed 3 bases from V and 5 bases from J, with 16 bases in between. CDR3 size: 15 residues. The CDR3 here is CASSFGTQHRETQYF. The CDR3 coding sequence is TGTGCCAGCAGCTTTGGGACTCAGCACAGGGAGACCCAGTACTTC.

DNA for the CDR3: TGTGCCAGCAGCCAAGGCAAAACTAGCGGGATCGGTGAGACCCAGTTCTTC. It yields the protein CASSQGKTSGIGETQFF. The chain links TRBV3-1 to TRBJ2-1, with 10 bases lining up with TRBD2. V trimming: 1 base; J trimming: 13 bases; junction bases outside the gene matches: 16. The CDR3 runs 17 residues. The germline V gene encodes CDR1 LGHDT and CDR2 YNNKEL (reference sequence).

This chain joins TRBV20-1 and TRBJ1-2; 7 positions agree with TRBD1. V lost 4 bases, J lost 3 bases, and 2 bases stayed unmatched. The CDR3 length is 12 residues. The germline gives CDR1 DFQATT, CDR2 SNEGSKA (reference sequence). CDR3 sequence: CSANGQDYGYTF. CDR3 bases: TGCAGTGCTAATGGACAGGACTATGGCTACACCTTC.

Details on this clonotype: With a much larger clone just one base away, this may be a read error. V usage is TRBV5-4 and J usage is TRBJ2-4; the D is unclear. The J call is in doubt because the DNA end fits TRBJ2-5 better. The germline V gene has CDR1 SGHNT and CDR2 YYREEE (reference sequence). The CDR3 extends over 15 amino acids. As DNA, the CDR3 is TGTGCCAGCAGCGCGCCAGTAACAACATCAGAGACCCAGTACTTC. Translated, it gives CASSAPVTTSETQYF.

This clonotype has ten or more counts. The chain has TRBV6-5 and TRBJ1-2; D uncertain. CDR1 MNHEY and CDR2 SVGAGI come from the germline V gene. The V end lost 2 bases, the J end lost 0 bases, and 1 base lay between the germline ends. This CDR3 is built from 12 residues. This chain's CDR3 is CASSYTNYGYTF. The CDR3 nucleotides read TGTGCCAGCAGTTACACTAACTATGGCTACACCTTC.

V and J are TRBV2 and TRBJ1-3, with TRBD1 matching 9 bases. V gave up 7 bases and J gave up 0 bases; unmatched junction bases: 4. Germline CDR1 is SNHLY and CDR2 is FYNNEI. This CDR3 spans 15 amino acids. CDR3 DNA: TGTGCCAGCAAGGGACAGGGCCTCTCTGGAAACACCATATATTTT. Protein product: CASKGQGLSGNTIYF.

This clonotype was seen many times. The J gene is TRBJ2-6, the V gene TRBV28, with D possibly TRBD1 on 5 matching bases. Germline CDR1 reads MDHEN; CDR2 reads SYDVKM. V was clipped by 4 bases and J by 8 bases, with 18 bases between them. This CDR3 region has 16 residues. The CDR3 DNA reads TGTGCCAGCAGTTCGATACCAGCCAGGGTAACCAACGTCCTGACTTTC. Amino acid sequence: CASSSIPARVTNVLTF.

The sample holds a few counts of this clonotype. J is TRBJ2-3 and V is TRBV6-1, with D possibly matching TRBD2 (6 bases). V was pared by 5 bases and J by 2 bases, with 20 bases between. Germline V gives CDR1 MNHNS, CDR2 SASEGT. This CDR3 is built from 17 residues. The CDR3 region is CASSTGHLAYYTDTQYF. The CDR3 DNA reads as TGTGCCAGCAGTACCGGTCACCTAGCGTACTACACAGATACGCAGTATTTT.

This clonotype was seen a handful of times. The chain uses TRBV24-1 and TRBJ2-7; 12 bases match TRBD1. J was trimmed by 0 bases and V by 12 bases; bases with no gene match: 17. The CDR3 is 18 amino acids. Germline assignment: CDR1 KGHDR and CDR2 SFDVKD. CDR3 sequence (DNA): TGTGCCCCCATCCGAAGGGACAGGGGGCTGGTGGGCTCCTACGAGCAGTACTTC. Protein product: CAPIRRDRGLVGSYEQYF.

This clonotype was counted a few times. The V call is TRBV11-2, the J call TRBJ2-3, with D uncertain. The CDR3 is made up of 11 amino acids. The germline gives CDR1 SGHAT, CDR2 FQNNGV. V lost 5 bases and J lost 6, with 6 bases in between. The CDR3 here is CASSRMDTQYF. In DNA, the CDR3 is TGTGCCAGCAGCCGCATGGATACGCAGTATTTT.